This entry describes one T cell receptor (beta chain). This sample was included in a study of control samples from healthy donors and cancer patients. Profiling relied on immunoSEQ multiplex PCR, and the TCRdb table lists in-frame clones only, not all of them. The sample includes about 40,000 clones, approximately 87% of them seen just once. The clonotype originates from an older woman with lung cancer. Material for sequencing was PBMCs.

CDR3 nucleotide sequence: TGCAGCGTTCGACCCTCCACAGATACGCAGTATTTT. Translation gives CSVRPSTDTQYF. The V call is TRBV29-1, the J call TRBJ2-3; no reliable D call. The CDR3 totals 12 residues. Trimming took off 5 bases at V and 2 bases at J, with 8 bases between the two ends. CDR1 and CDR2 from the germline V gene are SQVTM and ANQGSEA.